The clone carrying this T cell receptor beta chain was recorded only once. The data were produced by immunoSEQ multiplex PCR, yet TCRdb's version contains in-frame clones alone and is incomplete. This sample yields 100,000 to 150,000 clones, of which about 94% are seen a single time; 3.6% belongs to the top ten. The V gene's germline CDR1 is SGHNT and CDR2 YYREEE (reference sequence). CDR3 length equals 14 residues. The V and J ends lost 5 bases and 2 bases, in that order; junction bases with no gene match: 5. This entry comes from a study of control samples from healthy donors and cancer patients. This receptor was obtained from a man aged 30-40 years in good health. The material sequenced was blood. This sequence joins TRBV5-4 and TRBJ2-3; 7 positions agree with TRBD2. The CDR3 loop reads CASSSAGYTDTQYF. The CDR3 nucleotides read TGTGCCAGCAGTTCAGCGGGGTACACAGATACGCAGTATTTT.